The subject of this entry is one TCR beta chain. This clone came up a few times. Its binding antigen is unknown. No clone much larger than this one lies a single base away; base qualities are absent. This record comes from a study of pediatric ulcerative colitis (dated by TCRdb to 2018 to 2020). Background for the entire study: Pancolitis was present in several ulcerative colitis patients and left-sided colitis in two, and histology consistent with ulcerative colitis was found in all of these patients. Some 10 newly diagnosed, treatment-naive pediatric ulcerative colitis patients and a few non-IBD control children each provided paired blood and rectal samples. By Pediatric Ulcerative Colitis Activity Index, mild disease was classified in a couple of patients, moderate disease in several and acute severe colitis in three.

Reading from cysteine to phenylalanine, the CDR3 counts 14 amino acids. Solely the CDR3 DNA is kept, with 42 bases framed from the first base. V lost 6 bases and J lost 7 bases, and the count of bases not matched to a germline gene is 11. The germline V gene yields KGHSH for CDR1 and LQKENI for CDR2. Using the immunoSEQ TRB Survey service, rearranged CDR3 beta regions were amplified from genomic DNA with multiplex V and J primers. To keep sequencing depth the same across samples, survey-level depth of up to 500,000 reads per sample was applied. The libraries were purified and pooled, then sequenced using Illumina technology. In the authors' own workflow: Productive clonality, sample overlap, pairwise scatters, CDR3 beta length, V/D/J gene usage and productiveness were assessed with immunoSEQ online tools. Calculated diversity was defined as the number of unique rearrangements divided by total templates, multiplied by 100, and Shannon and Simpson indices were computed as well. Principal component analysis used the R prcomp function and ggbiplot package on Z-score normalized data. Morisita's index was used to quantify blood-rectal clonal overlap within each subject. TCRdb took this table from immuneACCESS and kept in-frame rearrangements with V and J called. Such tables lack part of the clones; where checked against another copy, unresolved V genes explain under half of the gap, and the rest is unexplained. That table supplies the V and J calls and clone size; D and trimming were determined from the DNA. The sample table lists about 14,000 clones, about nine tenths of them with a count of one. The ten biggest clones cover 0.75% to 1% of the sample.

Results and caveats for the whole study, not just this receptor: Controls, mild-moderate and acute severe colitis patients were separated by rectal repertoire features, and reduced rectal diversity due to clonal expansions was observed in acute severe colitis. Compared with controls, ulcerative colitis patients showed significantly higher autologous blood-rectal clonal overlap, a finding that suggests increased T cell trafficking to inflamed tissue. A couple of rectal CDR3 clonotypes were found in every ulcerative colitis patient but in no control. With only a handful of individuals, the healthy control group was small. For technical reasons, blood samples from two patients gave substantially fewer templates, and these samples were excluded from the blood-rectal overlap analysis. Repertoires were derived from total lymphocyte DNA, so rare subsets such as regulatory T cells may have patterns not reflected.

No immunosuppressive medication had been given to the ulcerative colitis patients before the diagnostic colonoscopy. A blood sample was obtained concurrently with the colonoscopy. The Wizard kit (Promega) was used to extract genomic DNA from blood and intestinal samples. Sequenced input: blood. Recombination connected TRBV18 to TRBJ1-1, with 7 bases aligning to TRBD1. This sequence originates from a boy aged 10-17 years with moderate ulcerative colitis. The CDR3 reads CASSPLQGTLEAFF. Read as DNA, the sequence is TGTGCCAGCTCCCCCCTACAGGGGACCCTTGAAGCTTTCTTT.